This T cell receptor (beta chain) stems from a study of cytomegalovirus exposure and HLA in healthy donors. Regarding the study as a whole: Later analysis demonstrated an association between a missense DCLRE1C variant and TCR beta V- and J-gene trimming. Later analysis reportedly placed an Asian-associated ancestry cluster below the roughly 700-donor mean in N-insertions.

Use of 60 Vbeta and 13 Jbeta primers characterized the PCR. Sequenced by immunoSEQ multiplex PCR; TCRdb stores in-frame clones only, minus some. This repertoire shows 95,000 to 100,000 clones, less than 80% found once; its top ten account for about 2%. V lost 5 bases to trimming and J lost 4 bases; unmatched junction nucleotides: 8. The germline gives CDR1 MDHEN, CDR2 SYDVKM. This CDR3 is 15 amino acids long. Worth noting for this clone: As yet, its antigen is unknown.

This chain connects TRBV28 to TRBJ2-1, with TRBD1 matching over 7 bases. This TCR came from a man aged 40-49 years in good health and CMV-seronegative. Sequencing was performed on PBMCs. The CDR3 protein is CASSETGTAYNEQFF. The CDR3 nucleotides read TGTGCCAGCAGTGAGACCGGGACAGCATACAATGAGCAGTTCTTC.